Listed below are T cell receptor beta chains from one sample, sequenced in a study of blood T cell repertoires in COVID-19. Clones were read by immunoSEQ multiplex PCR, and TCRdb kept only the in-frame ones, dropping some. The sample records roughly 200,000 clones, 81% being singletons. Sequenced material: peripheral blood. The receptors come from a woman aged 80 or older with acute or convalescent COVID-19. Both conserved end residues are part of each CDR3. The D gene is left open where the match is weak. The size of a clone is reported for some rows only, either as once, few or many, or as a class for expanded clones.

17,TRBJ2-5,TRBV5-1,TRBD2,.,TGCGCCAGCAGCTCTTTGGGGATAGCGGGAGTCCAAGAGACCCAGTACTTC,CASSSLGIAGVQETQYF
14,TRBJ1-1,TRBV11-2,TRBD1,.,TGTGCCAGCAGCTTAGGGGTCCAGGGGGCGGAAGCTTTCTTT,CASSLGVQGAEAFF
11,TRBJ1-2,TRBV10-3,.,.,TGTGCCATCAGAAAAAAGGACTCCCATCATTTC,CAIRKKDSHHF
15,TRBJ2-5,TRBV3-1/TRBV3-2,TRBD1,few,TGTGCCAGCAGCCAATACACAGGGGGCCCAGAGACCCAGTACTTC,CASSQYTGGPETQYF
15,TRBJ1-2,TRBV6-5,.,.,TGTGCCAGCAGTTACTCTCCCACAGGGTACTATGGCTACACCTTC,CASSYSPTGYYGYTF
14,TRBJ2-7,TRBV3-1/TRBV3-2,TRBD1,.,TGTGCCAGCAGCCCAGGGACAGCTTTCGACGAGCAGTACTTC,CASSPGTAFDEQYF
11,TRBJ1-5,TRBV28,.,.,TGTGCCAGCAGTTCCCCAGGGCCCCAGCATTTT,CASSSPGPQHF
14,TRBJ2-7,TRBV5-4,TRBD2,.,TGTGCCAGCAGGGCTAGCGGGAGGTCCTACGAGCAGTACTTC,CASRASGRSYEQYF
15,TRBJ2-1,TRBV6-5,TRBD1,.,TGTGCCAGCAACCTTGATTACAGGGGCGGGAATGAGCAGTTCTTC,CASNLDYRGGNEQFF
15,TRBJ1-6,TRBV19,TRBD1,few,TGTGCCAGTAGCCGGGACAGGTATTATAGTTCACCCCTCCACTTT,CASSRDRYYSSPLHF
13,TRBJ2-7,TRBV7-6,.,.,TGTGCCAGCAGCTTAGCGCGTTCCTACGAGCAGTACTTC,CASSLARSYEQYF
14,TRBJ1-1,TRBV5-6,.,.,TGTGCCAGCAGCACCACAGGGTTAATCACTGAAGCTTTCTTT,CASSTTGLITEAFF
13,TRBJ2-3,TRBV19,.,.,TGTGCCAGTAGTACCCCGACTGGATACGCGCAGTATTTT,CASSTPTGYAQYF
17,TRBJ2-1,TRBV3-1/TRBV3-2,TRBD2,.,TGTGCCAGCAGCCAACGAACGGGCCTAGCGGGACCCAATGAGCAGTTCTTC,CASSQRTGLAGPNEQFF
12,TRBJ2-5,TRBV19,TRBD2,.,TGTGCCAGTGGGAGGGCCGAAGAGACCCAGTACTTC,CASGRAEETQYF
13,TRBJ1-2,TRBV12-3/TRBV12-4,.,.,TGTGCCAGCAGTGGACATGCGGTTGTGGGCTACACCTTC,CASSGHAVVGYTF
13,TRBJ1-3,TRBV10-3,.,few,TGTGCCATCAGTAACCAGGCTGGAAACACCATATATTTT,CAISNQAGNTIYF
13,TRBJ2-7,TRBV6-5,TRBD1,few,TGTGCCAGCAAGACAGGGATGTCCTACGAGCAGTACTTC,CASKTGMSYEQYF
15,TRBJ2-4,TRBV24-1,.,.,TGTGCCACCAGTGATCCTGCCCCGGGAGCTAACATTCAGTACTTC,CATSDPAPGANIQYF
13,TRBJ1-2,TRBV3-1/TRBV3-2,TRBD1,.,TGTGCCAGCAGCATTGGACAGGGGGCTGGCTACACCTTC,CASSIGQGAGYTF
16,TRBJ2-5,TRBV5-4,.,.,TGTGCCAGCAGCTTGGAAGCGACTAGGGTTAAAAAGACCCAGTACTTC,CASSLEATRVKKTQYF
15,TRBJ2-1,TRBV5-1,TRBD1,.,TGCGCCAGCGGCGGGACAGGCAGCTCCTACAATGAGCAGTTCTTC,CASGGTGSSYNEQFF
15,TRBJ1-6,TRBV7-9,TRBD1,few,TGTGCCAGCAGCAACCGACAGGGGATTAATTCACCCCTCCACTTT,CASSNRQGINSPLHF
14,TRBJ1-5,TRBV29-1,TRBD1,few,TGCAGCGCCGAGACAGGGGGCGAGGGTCAGCCCCAGCATTTT,CSAETGGEGQPQHF
14,TRBJ2-7,TRBV29-1,.,.,TGCAGCGTTGACGGCGCAGGGCTCCCCTACGAGCAGTACTTC,CSVDGAGLPYEQYF
15,TRBJ1-5,TRBV28,TRBD1,once,TGTGCCAGCAGTTCGGTTGACAGGGTGAATCAGCCCCAGCATTTT,CASSSVDRVNQPQHF
15,TRBJ1-4,TRBV19,.,.,TGTGCCAGTAGTATGAGCTCGGGGGGAGTCGAAAAACTGTTTTTT,CASSMSSGGVEKLFF
14,TRBJ1-1,TRBV4-1,TRBD1,.,TGCGCCAGCAGCATCACAGGGGGCTATACTGAAGCTTTCTTT,CASSITGGYTEAFF
21,TRBJ2-1,TRBV14,TRBD2,few,TGTGCCAGCAGCCAAGATACAAAGACTAGCGGGGGGATGAGCTCCTACAATGAGCAGTTCTTC,CASSQDTKTSGGMSSYNEQFF
14,TRBJ1-2,TRBV29-1,TRBD1,.,TGCAGCGCCGGGGATGGACAGGGGAGGTATGGCTACACCTTC,CSAGDGQGRYGYTF
17,TRBJ2-2,TRBV5-6,TRBD2,once,TGTGCCAGCAGCTTGGGGCCCCTAGCGGGAGTTCCCGGGGAGCTGTTTTTT,CASSLGPLAGVPGELFF
16,TRBJ2-2,TRBV19,TRBD1,.,TGTGCCAGTAGTATTAGGACAGGGGGAGCTTCCGGGGAGCTGTTTTTT,CASSIRTGGASGELFF
12,TRBJ2-7,TRBV29-1,.,.,TGCAGCGTTGATGGGCCCTCCTACGAGCAGTACTTC,CSVDGPSYEQYF
15,TRBJ2-7,TRBV25-1,TRBD2,once,TGTGCCAGCAGTGAATGGGGGGGAGGTACCTACGAGCAGTACTTC,CASSEWGGGTYEQYF
13,TRBJ1-5,TRBV6-5,.,.,TGTGCCAGCGATCCAGGGGGCAATCAGCCCCAGCATTTT,CASDPGGNQPQHF
13,TRBJ1-2,TRBV2,TRBD1,.,TGTGCCAGCAGGGTCAGGGGGAGCTATGGCTACACCTTC,CASRVRGSYGYTF
19,TRBJ2-3,TRBV7-2,TRBD2,once,TGTGCCAGCAGCTTAGCGCTCCTTACTAGCGGGGGAGCCACAGATACGCAGTATTTT,CASSLALLTSGGATDTQYF
16,TRBJ2-5,TRBV4-2,TRBD2,.,TGTGCCAGCAGTCTCGGACTAGCGGGAGATGGGGAGACCCAGTACTTC,CASSLGLAGDGETQYF
17,TRBJ2-1,TRBV5-1,TRBD2,.,TGCGCCAGCAGCTCCCCGGCCGGACTAGACTCCTACAATGAGCAGTTCTTC,CASSSPAGLDSYNEQFF